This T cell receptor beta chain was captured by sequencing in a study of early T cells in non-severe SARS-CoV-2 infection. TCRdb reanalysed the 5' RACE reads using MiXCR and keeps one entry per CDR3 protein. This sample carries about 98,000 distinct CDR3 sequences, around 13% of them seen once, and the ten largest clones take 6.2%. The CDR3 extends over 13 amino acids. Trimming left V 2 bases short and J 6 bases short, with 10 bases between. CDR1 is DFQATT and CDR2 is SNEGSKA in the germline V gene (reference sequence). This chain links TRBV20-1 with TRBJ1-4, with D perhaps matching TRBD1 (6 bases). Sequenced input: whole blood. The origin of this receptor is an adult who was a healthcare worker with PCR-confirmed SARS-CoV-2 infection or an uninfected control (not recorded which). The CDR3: CSARIGQYEKLFF. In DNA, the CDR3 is TGCAGTGCTAGAATAGGACAGTATGAAAAACTGTTTTTT.